One and the same sample provided the 8 T cell receptor beta chains below, sequenced in a study of blood T cell repertoires in COVID-19. Using immunoSEQ multiplex PCR, the repertoire was profiled, and TCRdb retains in-frame clones only, with some absent. This table holds a few hundred thousand clones, approximately 89% found once. The specimen sequenced was PBMCs or T cells enriched from blood (not recorded which). The origin of the receptors is a man aged 40-49 years in a cohort exposed to, infected with or recovered from COVID-19 (not recorded which).

The chain carries TRBV11-2 and TRBJ1-1; D gene uncertain. Germline V lookup: CDR1 SGHAT, CDR2 FQNNGV. CDR3 size: 13 residues. V lost 5 bases, J lost 1 base, and 8 bases lay in between. In DNA, the CDR3 is TGTGCCAGCAGCCTGGGCCCGAACACTGAAGCTTTCTTT. Residues: CASSLGPNTEAFF. The whole variable domain, remainder taken from reference TRBV11-2 and TRBJ1-1, is EAGVAQSPRYKIIEKRQSVAFWCNPISGHATLYWYQQILGQGPKLLIQFQNNGVVDDSQLPKDRFSAERLKGVDSTLKIQPAKLEDSAVYLCASSLGPNTEAFFGQGTRLTVV.

This chain links TRBV7-3 with TRBJ2-7, with D hard to call. Germline CDR1 and CDR2: SGHTA and FQGTGA. V was cut by 1 base and J by 9 bases, with 13 bases left in between. The CDR3 sequence is 13 residues long. This chain's CDR3 is CASSLNSLERQYF. The DNA for the CDR3 is TGTGCCAGCAGCTTAAACTCTCTAGAACGGCAGTACTTC. The full variable domain, completed using reference TRBV7-3 and TRBJ2-7, is GAGVSQTPSNKVTEKGKYVELRCDPISGHTALYWYRQSLGQGPEFLIYFQGTGAADDSGLPNDRFFAVRPEGSVSTLKIQRTERGDSAVYLCASSLNSLERQYFGPGTRLTVT.

The chain couples TRBV9 to TRBJ1-4, with 7 bases matching TRBD1. Germline V CDR1 and CDR2: SGDLS, YYNGEE. This CDR3 has 15 amino acids. The V segment lost 2 bases and the J segment 3 bases; nucleotides outside the gene matches: 4. The CDR3 here is CASSVNDRANEKLFF. CDR3 DNA: TGTGCCAGCAGCGTCAACGACAGGGCTAATGAAAAACTGTTTTTT.

CDR3 region: CSVEPGGTEAFF. The CDR3 nucleotides read TGCAGCGTTGAGCCAGGGGGAACTGAAGCTTTCTTT. The V call is TRBV29-1, the J call TRBJ1-1; TRBD1 matches at 7 bases. Germline loops: CDR1 SQVTM, CDR2 ANQGSEA. After removal of 3 bases from V and 5 bases from J, the junction contained 3 bases not matched to a gene. The CDR3 is 12 residues long.

At least ten counts were recorded for this clone. Other DNA variants within this sample encode the same CDR3. J is TRBJ2-7 and V is TRBV14; 10 bases line up with TRBD1. The J segment lost 4 bases and the V segment lost 4 bases, leaving 4 bases of the junction unmatched. The CDR3 covers 14 residues. Germline V gene data show CDR1 as SGHDN and CDR2 as FVKESK. The CDR3 region is CASSPTGGPYEQYF. CDR3 nucleotide sequence: TGTGCCAGCAGCCCGACAGGGGGCCCGTACGAGCAGTACTTC.

The chain is built from TRBV29-1 and TRBJ2-5; 10 nucleotides align to TRBD2. The trim removed 2 bases at V and 4 bases at J, leaving 4 bases unmatched. In germline, CDR1 is SQVTM, CDR2 ANQGSEA. This CDR3 is 14 amino acids long. The DNA of the CDR3 is TGCAGCGTTGAAAGAGCGGGAGGGGTAGAGACCCAGTACTTC. Protein product: CSVERAGGVETQYF.

This sequence joins TRBV21-1 and TRBJ1-2. TRBV21-1 is a documented pseudogene. The CDR3 sequence is 15 residues long. The CDR3 reads CASSKVRRSGGGYTF. In nucleotides, the CDR3 is TGTGCCAGCAGCAAAGTCCGCAGGTCGGGGGGTGGCTACACCTTC.

V is TRBV5-1 and J is TRBJ2-7, with TRBD2 matching 12 bases. The ends lost 0 bases at V and 7 bases at J; junction bases unmatched: 8. The CDR3 totals 16 residues. Germline V lookup: CDR1 SGHRS, CDR2 YFSETQ. CDR3 in amino acids: CASSLGLAGGPEEQYF. CDR3 in DNA: TGCGCCAGCAGCTTGGGTCTAGCGGGAGGGCCAGAAGAGCAGTACTTC.